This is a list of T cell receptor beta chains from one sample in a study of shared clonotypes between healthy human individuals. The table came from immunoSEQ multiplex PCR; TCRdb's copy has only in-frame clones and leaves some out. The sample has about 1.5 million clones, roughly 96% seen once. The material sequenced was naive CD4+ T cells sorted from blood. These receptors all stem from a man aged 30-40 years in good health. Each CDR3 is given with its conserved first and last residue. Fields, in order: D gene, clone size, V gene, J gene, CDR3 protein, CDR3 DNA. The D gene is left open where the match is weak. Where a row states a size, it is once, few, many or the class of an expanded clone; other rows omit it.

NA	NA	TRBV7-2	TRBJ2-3	CASSLRPTKDTQYF	TGTGCCAGCAGCTTAAGGCCGACGAAAGATACGCAGTATTTT
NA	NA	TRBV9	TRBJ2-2	CASSVVAGGNTGELFF	TGTGCCAGCAGCGTAGTAGCAGGAGGAAACACCGGGGAGCTGTTTTTT
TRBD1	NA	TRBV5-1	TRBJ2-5	CASSLGAGGPFQETQYF	TGCGCCAGCAGCTTGGGGGCAGGGGGACCTTTTCAAGAGACCCAGTACTTC
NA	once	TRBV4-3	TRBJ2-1	CASSQDYGNNEQFF	TGCGCCAGCAGCCAAGATTACGGGAACAATGAGCAGTTCTTC
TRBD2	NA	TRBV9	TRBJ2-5	CASSVAVAGARETQYF	TGTGCCAGCAGCGTAGCCGTGGCGGGAGCCAGAGAGACCCAGTACTTC
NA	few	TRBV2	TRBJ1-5	CASGYTNQPQHF	TGTGCCAGCGGGTACACAAATCAGCCCCAGCATTTT
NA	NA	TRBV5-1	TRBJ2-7	CASSLADRTYEQYF	TGCGCCAGCAGCTTGGCGGATCGAACCTACGAGCAGTACTTC
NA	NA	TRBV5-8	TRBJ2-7	CASPRARSYEQYF	TGTGCCAGCCCCCGAGCAAGGTCCTACGAGCAGTACTTC
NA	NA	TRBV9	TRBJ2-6	CASSVGPGRSGANVLTF	TGTGCCAGCAGCGTAGGGCCCGGACGATCTGGGGCCAACGTCCTGACTTTC
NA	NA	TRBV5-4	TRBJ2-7	CASSLVGSGQKVSYEQYF	TGTGCCAGCAGCTTGGTTGGTAGCGGCCAAAAAGTGTCGTACGAGCAGTACTTC
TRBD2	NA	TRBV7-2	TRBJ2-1	CASSPSSGRAYFNEQFF	TGTGCCAGCAGCCCCTCAAGCGGGAGGGCTTACTTCAATGAGCAGTTCTTC
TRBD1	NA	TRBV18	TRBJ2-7	CASSPLLRQGSYEQYF	TGTGCCAGCTCACCACTCCTCAGACAGGGTTCCTACGAGCAGTACTTC
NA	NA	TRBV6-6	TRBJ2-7	CASSKTNSYEQYF	TGTGCCAGCAGTAAGACCAACTCCTACGAGCAGTACTTC
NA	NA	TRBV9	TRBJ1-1	CASGPGAGTEAFF	TGTGCCAGCGGCCCGGGGGCAGGCACTGAAGCTTTCTTT
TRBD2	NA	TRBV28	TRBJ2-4	CASSSDPGLAENIQYF	TGTGCCAGCAGTTCCGATCCGGGACTAGCGGAAAACATTCAGTACTTC
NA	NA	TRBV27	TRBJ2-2	CASTPDANTGELFF	TGTGCCAGCACCCCGGACGCGAACACCGGGGAGCTGTTTTTT
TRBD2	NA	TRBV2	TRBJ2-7	CARQLAGAIHEQYF	TGTGCCAGGCAACTAGCGGGAGCAATCCACGAGCAGTACTTC
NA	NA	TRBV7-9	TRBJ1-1	CASSKLYTEAFF	TGTGCCAGCAGCAAACTCTACACTGAAGCTTTCTTT
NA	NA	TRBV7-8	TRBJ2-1	CASSLTLRSHNEQFF	TGTGCCAGCAGCCTCACCCTCCGAAGTCACAATGAGCAGTTCTTC
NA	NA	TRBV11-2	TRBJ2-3	CASSLDRLDTQYF	TGTGCCAGCAGCTTAGACCGCTTGGATACGCAGTATTTT
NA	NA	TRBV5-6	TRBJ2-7	CASSRTNYEQYF	TGTGCCAGCAGCCGTACAAACTACGAGCAGTACTTC
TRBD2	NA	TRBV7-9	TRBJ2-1	CASSFFSGFGNEQFF	TGTGCCAGCAGCTTTTTTAGCGGGTTCGGAAATGAGCAGTTCTTC
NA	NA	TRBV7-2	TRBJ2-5	CASSLNGGDWGETQYF	TGTGCCAGCAGCTTAAATGGAGGGGACTGGGGAGAGACCCAGTACTTC
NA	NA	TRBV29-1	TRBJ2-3	CSVVGLVGGRLIDTQYF	TGCAGCGTTGTAGGGCTAGTGGGTGGGAGATTAATTGATACGCAGTATTTT
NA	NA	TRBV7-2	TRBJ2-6	CASSPQGSGANVLTF	TGTGCCAGCAGCCCCCAAGGGTCTGGGGCCAACGTCCTGACTTTC
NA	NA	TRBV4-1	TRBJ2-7	CASSQEVRSSYEQYF	TGCGCCAGCAGCCAAGAGGTCAGAAGCTCCTACGAGCAGTACTTC